The clone carrying this T cell receptor beta chain was seen at least ten times. These data belong to a study of T cells in Graves' hyperthyroidism and ophthalmopathy. The source material, RNA transcripts, was used to amplify TCR beta CDR3 regions. A first-round RT-PCR of the TCR CDR3 used the HTBI primer set. TCRdb re-analysed the multiplex PCR reads in MiXCR, keeping a single row per CDR3 protein. This repertoire shows fewer than 450,000 distinct CDR3 sequences, nearly 15% found once; its top ten account for about 20%. Inclusion characteristics of ophthalmopathy patients comprised a Clinical Activity Score of at least 3, a NOSPECS grade of at least 4, and duration under 3 months. V lost 8 bases and J lost 0, with 21 bases in between. CDR1 MNHNS and CDR2 SASEGT come from the germline V gene. This CDR3 is 17 amino acids long.

This sequence originates from a woman aged 60 to 75 with Graves' ophthalmopathy. The genes are TRBV6-1 and TRBJ2-3, with TRBD1 as a possible D gene (6 bases). Sequenced input: blood. CDR3 DNA: TGTGCCAGCCCTCCCTCACAGGGCTTCTGGAGCACAGATACGCAGTATTTT. Encoded protein: CASPPSQGFWSTDTQYF.